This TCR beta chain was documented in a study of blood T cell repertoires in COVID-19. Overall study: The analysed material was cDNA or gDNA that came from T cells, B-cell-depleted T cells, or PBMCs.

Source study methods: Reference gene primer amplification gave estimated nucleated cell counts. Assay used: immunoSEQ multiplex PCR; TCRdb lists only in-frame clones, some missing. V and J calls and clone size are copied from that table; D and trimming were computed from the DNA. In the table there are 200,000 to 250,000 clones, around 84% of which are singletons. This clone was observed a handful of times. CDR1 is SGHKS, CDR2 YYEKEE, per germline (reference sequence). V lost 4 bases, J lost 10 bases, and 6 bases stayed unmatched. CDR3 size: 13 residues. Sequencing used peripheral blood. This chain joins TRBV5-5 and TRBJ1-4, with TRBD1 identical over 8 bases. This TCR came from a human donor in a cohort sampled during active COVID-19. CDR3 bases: TGTGCCAGCAGCACCGGGACAGGTGCAAAACTGTTTTTT. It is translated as CASSTGTGAKLFF. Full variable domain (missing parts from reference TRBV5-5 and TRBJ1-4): DAGVTQSPTHLIKTRGQQVTLRCSPISGHKSVSWYQQVLGQGPQFIFQYYEKEERGRGNFPDRFSARQFPNYSSELNVNALLLGDSALYLCASSTGTGAKLFFGSGTQLSVL.